Described below is a single T cell receptor (beta chain) sequence and its context. It has no known antigen specificity. Qualities for individual bases were not recorded, and no much larger clone is one base off. The record originates from a study of cytomegalovirus exposure and HLA in healthy donors (dated by TCRdb to 2016 to 2017). For context, the study as a whole: According to an earlier analysis of a few hundred of the donors, 150 million to 200 million T cells yielded 100 million or so unique TCR beta sequences and 276 Gb of sequence data. About 330 gigabases of sequencing data and around 88 million unique TCR sequences made up an early release that covered over 550 HLA-typed donors. Of the 398 genotyped donors, approximately 83% fell in the genetic ancestry cluster associated with self-reported Caucasian donors. The aim of the study was to test whether cataloging public T cell receptors could identify signatures of past pathogen exposure. The study used immunosequencing to profile the T cell repertoires of 666 subjects and linked those repertoires to cytomegalovirus serostatus. Besides the first cohort of 666 subjects, a separate validation cohort made up of roughly 130 different subjects was used. To predict cytomegalovirus infection status, the study brought together high-throughput TCR immunosequencing, statistical association of individual TCRs with disease status, and machine learning. To study patterns of TCR occurrence, a later analysis re-analyzed previously published TCR beta repertoires from more than 550 donors and added high-resolution HLA genotyping. Rather than drawing on any new phenotypic data, the later analysis identified candidate immune exposures from TCR beta sequences and the way those sequences occurred across donors. In an earlier analysis of several hundred of the donors, high-throughput TCR beta sequencing was used to judge whether each TCR beta V gene segment behaved as functional or pseudogenic. Donor age, sex, ethnicity and CMV serostatus were collected together with the repertoire data. A later genetic analysis took genome-wide SNP genotypes for about three fifths of the 666 donors and used that subset as a discovery cohort. Every repertoire in the discovery cohort had been generated on one and the same sequencing platform. HLA typing included class I and class II loci at four-digit resolution. Typing coverage differed by locus: A, B, C, DRB1 and DQB1 were typed in about 620-630 donors, DQA1 in roughly 510, DPA1 in nearly 610, and DPB1 in just under 480. Roughly 5 DR-DQ haplotypes were handled as single units for association and clustering, since linkage in the cohort was strong. Across 300 to 500 genotyped donors of the cohort, an average of about 200,000 unique TCR beta nucleotide sequences per donor were sequenced, and 15% to 20% of those sequences were non-productive.

CDR1 and CDR2 were assigned from the germline V gene as SQVTM and ANQGSEA. Inclusive of the bounding cysteine and phenylalanine, the CDR3 is 13 residues long. Only the CDR3 DNA is retained, 39 bases long and in frame from the first base. The junction carries 12 bases between V and J, which are trimmed by 7 bases and 2 bases respectively. The cohort comprised more than 550 healthy bone marrow donors. All cohort members were sampled while nominally healthy, although unrecorded immune exposures were likely present. The donor was CMV seropositive and belonged to the group of 270 or so seropositive cohort members. A peripheral blood sample was provided by each donor, and peripheral blood mononuclear cells were used for TCR beta sequencing. Genomic DNA extraction from the blood cell samples was performed with the Qiagen DNeasy Blood Extraction Kit. Paper-wide results and their limitations: Because counts were too low, roughly 18 rarely observed V segments, including chromosome 9 orphons, were left out of the earlier analysis of 587 of the donors. When HLA alleles, especially DR and DQ, strongly co-occurred, attributing TCR associations to individual alleles was difficult. In a later genetic analysis, a missense DCLRE1C variant was associated with V-gene and J-gene trimming of TCR beta chains, and the association was replicated in an independent cohort. A further reported finding was that TCR beta sequences accurately predicted the HLA-A and HLA-B alleles for most subjects in the first cohort. The authors suggested that the approach could potentially be generalized to other disease states and immunological phenotypes. While some public TCRs were present in many individuals, most TCR sequences turned up only very rarely across donors. In a later analysis, the rate of TCR association differed among HLA loci, with DRB1 alleles having the most associated TCRs and HLA-C alleles having the fewest. CMV serostatus was the only immune exposure information available for the cohort. Some IMGT-functional V segments, including TRBV6-2 and TRBV6-3, could not be distinguished by the 87-base-pair reads and were therefore excluded. Sequencing depth was assumed to be roughly uniform across donors in the presence/absence analyses, though that assumption may not hold. A total of roughly 160 TCR beta chains were listed by the study as associated with cytomegalovirus. In both the original and validation cohorts, the classifier was reported to diagnose cytomegalovirus status with high specificity and sensitivity. Specific HLA alleles were associated with 15,000 to 20,000 TCR beta sequences at a false discovery rate of 0.05 in a later analysis. Because some donors lacked HLA typing at each locus, the association tests relied only on the typed subset. A later analysis reported that several top co-occurrence clusters appeared linked to parvovirus B19, influenza, CMV and Epstein-Barr virus. A group of highly shared sequence variants was considered likely to be a technical artifact of the sequencing pipeline. In an earlier analysis of about 600 of the donors, most TCR beta V segments appeared in productive rearrangements about 87% or about 30% of the time, broadly matching IMGT annotations. In a later analysis, HLA-associated TCR beta chains were found to be more clonally expanded and to have lower generation probabilities than equally common non-associated chains. In vitro tests confirmed that a few of the cytomegalovirus-associated TCR beta chains recognize cytomegalovirus antigens. Compared with the approximately 670-donor mean, donors in an Asian-associated ancestry cluster had fewer N-insertions in productive TCRs, according to a later genetic analysis. According to a later analysis, most CMV-associated TCR beta chains appeared to be HLA-restricted, and the HLA associations seemed to be driven largely by CMV exposure. Linkage disequilibrium might explain the correlated functional status among segregating V segments, but an unknown experimental factor could not be ruled out. The cohort was sequenced for TCR beta chains only, and without alpha or paired-chain data the features that could be detected were limited.

To prepare the library, the immunoSEQ multiplex PCR assay was applied. For the multiplex PCR, a mixture combining 60 forward primers for TCR Vbeta segments and 13 reverse primers for TCR Jbeta segments was used. Amplification of the CDR3 region of rearranged TCR beta genes was performed with a multiplex PCR assay on genomic DNA. On the Illumina HiSeq System, the amplified TCR beta libraries were sequenced as 87-base-pair reads. In the source study's methods: Across the roughly 600 repertoires, a later analysis counted some 80 million unique TCR beta chains, 9.5 million to 13 million of which were shared by at least two donors. A nearest-neighbor algorithm error-corrected the raw reads and collapsed the reads into unique sequences, merging closely related sequences to remove PCR and sequencing errors. CDR3 sequences were aligned to IMGT reference sequences to assign V, D and J gene segments. For a sequence to be retained, a match of at least six nucleotides to both a V gene segment and a J gene segment was required. Rearrangements were classified as productive when the CDR3 lacked stop codons and remained in frame with V and J, and all other rearrangements were classified as non-productive. Following IMGT convention, CDR3 was defined as the stretch from the second conserved V-encoded cysteine to the conserved J-encoded phenylalanine. In an earlier analysis of 500 to 650 of the donors, sequences lacking an unambiguous match to a single V gene segment were excluded. An earlier analysis of 587 of the donors classified V segments as functional when productive rearrangements were above 56.7% and as segregating when the standard deviation between donors was above 5%. A statistical classification framework was developed to diagnose cytomegalovirus status using the catalog of TCR beta chain sequences. A later analysis assigned V and J genes by comparing TCR nucleotide sequences with IMGT/GENE-DB human TR gene sequences. A later analysis assigned CDR3 sequences and most-parsimonious VDJ recombination scenarios with the TCRdist pipeline. In a later analysis, each TCR beta chain was defined by its CDR3 amino acid sequence together with its V-gene family, and reads without a unique V-gene family were excluded. As a way to deal with suspected cross-contamination and a sequencing artifact, a later analysis dropped roughly 620 nucleotide sequences that were highly shared and had low generation probability. For each public chain, a later analysis derived a clonal expansion index from normalized ranks of inferred template counts within each repertoire. A later analysis computed generation probabilities with a VDJ recombination model fitted to out-of-frame rearrangements, and checked the results against IGoR. A later analysis scored TCR-TCR, TCR-HLA and TCR-CMV co-occurrence with hypergeometric tests, applying a repertoire-size bias correction to TCR pairs. False discovery rates were estimated in a later analysis by permuting HLA or CMV assignments 20 times. In a later analysis, co-occurring TCRs were grouped using DBSCAN, with TCRdist sequence similarity added in when clustering inside HLA-allele-positive subsets. For co-occurrence clustering, repertoires with fewer than 30,000 or more than 120,000 public chains were excluded, along with roughly 5 repertoires with anomalous nucleotide sharing. TCRdb limited this immuneACCESS table to in-frame rearrangements with V and J called. A share of clones is missing; checked studies link under half to unresolved V genes, and the rest is unexplained. That table furnishes V, J and clone size, whereas the DNA furnished D and trimming. This sample gives 200,000 to 300,000 clones in total; 70% to 90% of them show up just once. The top ten constitute 1.5% to 2.5% of the sample.

This receptor was taken from a woman aged 40 to 55 in good health and CMV-seropositive. The sequence joins TRBV29-1 to TRBJ2-1; TRBD1 might be the D gene, on 6 matching bases. The sample taken for sequencing was PBMCs. The CDR3 protein: CSARTATYNEQFF. The base sequence is TGCAGCGCTCGGACAGCGACCTACAATGAGCAGTTCTTC.